Shown below are 3 T cell receptor beta chains from a single sample sequenced in a study of T cell repertoires in cytomegalovirus infection. Each CDR3 protein gets one entry after TCRdb re-called the reads with MiXCR. The sample carries about 310,000 distinct CDR3 sequences, roughly a sixth recorded once. Sequencing input: PBMCs. These receptors came from a human donor in good health (CMV status not recorded). Some clones in this sample may be carry-over from other donors' samples.

This clonotype was seen a handful of times. V is TRBV2 and J is TRBJ2-5, with D perhaps matching TRBD2 (6 bases). The CDR3 has 15 amino acids. Trimming cost V 2 bases and J 1 base, with 11 bases left between them. The germline gives CDR1 SNHLY, CDR2 FYNNEI. The CDR3 protein is CASSEWGEPQETQYF. The CDR3 DNA is TGTGCCAGCAGTGAATGGGGGGAGCCCCAAGAGACCCAGTACTTC.

This clonotype has a count of ten or more. J is TRBJ2-1 and V is TRBV28; 15 bases are a match to TRBD2. The germline gives CDR1 MDHEN, CDR2 SYDVKM. Trimming cost V 3 bases and J 2 bases; bases outside gene matches: 5. The CDR3 spans 18 residues. The CDR3 here is CASSLGTSGGPTYNEQFF. CDR3 DNA: TGTGCCAGCAGTTTGGGGACTAGCGGGGGGCCTACCTACAATGAGCAGTTCTTC. The complete variable domain, with remaining parts taken from reference TRBV28 and TRBJ2-1, reads DVKVTQSSRYLVKRTGEKVFLECVQDMDHENMFWYRQDPGLGLRLIYFSYDVKMKEKGDIPEGYSVSREKKERFSLILESASTNQTSMYLCASSLGTSGGPTYNEQFFGPGTRLTVL.

This clonotype was detected only a few times. This chain joins TRBV19 and TRBJ2-1, with D perhaps being TRBD1 or TRBD2 (5 bases each). The CDR3 totals 14 residues. Trimming shortened V by 5 bases and J by 6 bases, and 14 bases separated the two germline ends. CDR1 and CDR2 (germline): LNHDA, SQIVND (reference sequence). Here the CDR3 reads CASSYGNRLNEQFF. As DNA, the CDR3 is TGTGCCAGTAGTTACGGGAACAGGCTCAATGAGCAGTTCTTC.